This T cell receptor beta chain was found in a study of T-cell memory formation after mild COVID-19. About the research overall: In these data, TCR clusters were largely donor specific.

CDR1 and CDR2 from the germline V gene are LNHNV and YYDKDF (reference sequence). J was trimmed by 8 bases and V by 2 bases; bases with no gene match: 3. This CDR3 has 13 residues. This clonotype was seen more than once but under ten times. TCRdb itself ran the 5' RACE reads through MiXCR, one entry per CDR3 protein. Of 190,000 or so distinct CDR3 sequences detected, 27% appear once; the ten largest clones hold 10% to 12%. The rearrangement joins TRBV15 to TRBJ2-1; 7 bases agree with TRBD2. Sequencing was done on a sample of PBMCs or a T cell subset sorted from them (not recorded which). This sequence originates from an adult woman who had mild COVID-19 (a few samples of this study predate the infection). Cell type and time point are not known. CDR3 sequence (DNA): TGTGCCACCAGCAGATTGGGAGGGCATGAGCAGTTCTTC. It translates to CATSRLGGHEQFF.